These 29 T cell receptor beta chains share one sample of origin, sequenced in a study of T-cell reconstitution after alpha-beta-depleted transplantation in children. Unique molecular identifiers were incorporated into the prepared TCRbeta library. Using its own MiXCR run on the PCR reads, TCRdb lists one record per CDR3 protein. The sample has just over 950,000 distinct CDR3 sequences; about 31% are singletons. Source: PBMCs, mostly from graft donor cells, taken 360 days after TCRalphabeta/CD19-depleted stem cell transplant. All receptors derive from a boy in the first two years of life who had a stem cell transplant for SCID, so the T cells may come from the graft donor.

A few counts support this clonotype. The chain links TRBV7-3 to TRBJ2-3; possibly TRBD2 for D (5 bases). From germline, CDR1 is SGHTA and CDR2 FQGTGA. The CDR3 loop spans 16 amino acids. Deletions cut 5 bases from V and 2 bases from J, with 17 bases between. The CDR3 sequence: CASSPEGDFPTDTQYF. CDR3 coding DNA: TGTGCCAGCAGCCCAGAGGGTGACTTCCCCACAGATACGCAGTATTTT.

This clonotype was counted between two and nine times. The rearrangement links TRBV9 to TRBJ2-2, with D possibly being TRBD1 (5 bases). CDR1 and CDR2 (germline): SGDLS, YYNGEE. Trimming shortened V by 3 bases and J by 0 bases, and 9 bases separated the two germline ends. This CDR3 has 15 amino acids. The CDR3 region is CASSAVTANTGELFF. As DNA, the CDR3 is TGTGCCAGCAGCGCGGTGACAGCGAACACCGGGGAGCTGTTTTTT.

The V gene is TRBV24-1, the J gene TRBJ2-3, with D possibly being TRBD1 (8 bases). CDR3 length equals 14 residues. V was shortened by 9 bases and J by 3 bases, with 15 bases between the two germline ends. CDR1 is KGHDR and CDR2 is SFDVKD in the germline V gene. CDR3 bases: TGTGCCACCCCTGACAGGGGAGGGACAGATACGCAGTATTTT. It codes for CATPDRGGTDTQYF.

The CDR3 region is CASSPLDRASSPLHF. The CDR3 DNA reads as TGTGCCAGCAGCCCCTTGGACAGGGCCAGTTCACCCCTCCACTTT. This chain uses TRBV6-1 with TRBJ1-6; 8 positions match TRBD1. The V gene end was trimmed by 6 bases and the J gene end by 9 bases; junction bases not matched to a gene: 10. Germline V gives CDR1 MNHNS, CDR2 SASEGT. This CDR3 has 15 residues.

This sequence joins TRBV21-1 and TRBJ1-5; the D call of TRBD1 is as the table states it, not checked on the DNA. TRBV21-1 constitutes a pseudogene. This CDR3 has 15 residues. CDR3 amino acids: CASSRSRSRGQPQHF. The CDR3 DNA reads TGTGCCAGCAGCAGGTCGAGGTCTAGGGGGCAGCCCCAGCATTTT.

The chain combines TRBV6-5 with TRBJ2-1, with TRBD2 matching 9 bases. The V gene end was trimmed by 2 bases and the J gene end by 10 bases; junction bases not matched to a gene: 6. The germline V gene encodes CDR1 MNHEY and CDR2 SVGAGI. The CDR3 sequence is 14 residues long. The CDR3 loop reads CASSYVAGVREQFF. The CDR3 nucleotides are TGTGCCAGCAGTTACGTAGCGGGGGTAAGAGAGCAGTTCTTC.

This clonotype was detected a few times. V and J are TRBV29-1 and TRBJ1-3, with TRBD1 matching over 8 bases. The CDR3 consists of 14 residues. With V trimmed by 7 bases and J by 4 bases, 9 bases remained unmatched. From germline, CDR1 is SQVTM and CDR2 ANQGSEA. The CDR3 DNA sequence: TGCAGCGCCCGACGACAGGGGAAGGGAAACACCATATATTTT. It is translated as CSARRQGKGNTIYF.

This chain joins TRBV19 and TRBJ1-2; no definite D call. This CDR3 contains 14 residues. Germline CDR1 LNHDA, CDR2 SQIVND (reference sequence). The V gene lost 5 bases and the J gene lost 3 bases, with 13 bases spanning the gap. The CDR3 DNA follows: TGTGCCAGTAGTCCGGCGGGGTCGGACTATGGCTACACCTTC. Its translation: CASSPAGSDYGYTF.

The CDR3 loop is CASSLTGGQEQYF. The CDR3 DNA sequence: TGTGCCAGCAGTTTGACAGGGGGCCAAGAGCAGTACTTC. The chain joins TRBV12-3 or TRBV12-4 to TRBJ2-7, with 10 bases that match TRBD1. CDR3 length: 13 amino acids. After removal of 3 bases from V and 7 bases from J, the junction contained 3 bases not matched to a gene.

This clonotype was observed once. The chain is built from TRBV20-1 and TRBJ1-1; 8 nucleotides agree with TRBD1. This CDR3 has 19 residues. Germline lookup yields CDR1 DFQATT and CDR2 SNEGSKA (reference sequence). J lost 1 base, V lost 4 bases, and 20 bases had no gene match. DNA of the CDR3: TGCAGTGCTACTTCCGGACTGGGGCCAGGGGGCTTTTGGAACACTGAAGCTTTCTTT. Amino acid sequence: CSATSGLGPGGFWNTEAFF.

This clonotype was seen a few times. The chain employs TRBV28 and TRBJ2-3, with 8 nucleotides matching TRBD1. CDR1 MDHEN and CDR2 SYDVKM come from the germline V gene. The length of the CDR3 is 12 residues. J was trimmed by 11 bases and V by 5 bases; bases with no gene match: 6. CDR3 residues: CASSLDRGGQYF. The DNA for the CDR3 is TGTGCCAGCAGTCTTGACAGGGGTGGGCAGTATTTT.

This clonotype came up a few times. CDR3 DNA sequence: TGTGCCAGCAGCGTATCCGGGACATTAGGTTCACCCCTCCACTTT. This sequence encodes CASSVSGTLGSPLHF. The V call is TRBV13, the J call TRBJ1-6; possibly TRBD1 for D (6 bases). The CDR3 totals 15 residues. V lost 5 bases, J lost 9 bases, and 17 bases lay in between. The germline V gene has CDR1 PRHDT and CDR2 FYEKMQ (reference sequence).

The chain recombines TRBV28 with TRBJ1-4; D remains ambiguous. V shed 4 bases and J shed 4 bases, with 7 bases lying between them. The CDR3 has 13 residues. Germline CDR1 is MDHEN and CDR2 is SYDVKM. The CDR3 reads CASSSRFNEKLFF. The CDR3 nucleotides are TGTGCCAGCAGTTCCCGCTTTAATGAAAAACTGTTTTTT.

CDR3 region: CASSLSRPVEKLFF. Written as DNA, the CDR3 is TGTGCCAGCAGCTTATCCAGGCCCGTCGAAAAACTGTTTTTT. The chain recombines TRBV7-2 with TRBJ1-4; the D is unclear. The CDR3 is 14 amino acids. The V gene lost 2 bases and the J gene lost 8 bases, with 12 bases spanning the gap. Germline CDR1 reads SGHTA; CDR2 reads FQGNSA.

This clonotype was seen a handful of times. The CDR3 is CASSLPAGSNEQFF. The CDR3 coding sequence is TGTGCCAGCAGCCTCCCTGCGGGGTCCAATGAGCAGTTCTTC. The chain joins TRBV4-2 to TRBJ2-1; a weak D match, TRBD2 (6 bases). The CDR3 covers 14 residues. CDR1 is LGHNA, CDR2 YNFKEQ, per germline. With 4 bases removed from V and 6 bases from J, the gap between germline ends came to 13 bases.

This clonotype was seen a few times. This rearrangement joins TRBV11-1 to TRBJ2-6; maybe TRBD2 (6 bases). Deletions cut 7 bases from V and 0 bases from J, with 25 bases between. This CDR3 comprises 20 residues. The germline V gene encodes CDR1 SGHAT and CDR2 FQDESV (reference sequence). Here the CDR3 DNA reads TGTGCCAGCACCTTTGTCCTAGGAGGGGTCCCCCTCTCTGGGGCCAACGTCCTGACTTTC. It translates to CASTFVLGGVPLSGANVLTF.

The chain carries TRBV5-1 and TRBJ2-1, with 8 bases that match TRBD2. Germline values: CDR1 SGHRS, CDR2 YFSETQ. J lost 6 bases, V lost 4 bases, and 6 bases had no gene match. The CDR3 spans 14 residues. The CDR3 DNA sequence: TGCGCCAGCAGCCCGGGGGGGGCCTTCAATGAGCAGTTCTTC. It codes for CASSPGGAFNEQFF.

This chain joins TRBV20-1 and TRBJ2-1, with 11 positions matching TRBD1. Germline assignment: CDR1 DFQATT and CDR2 SNEGSKA (reference sequence). This CDR3 contains 15 residues. The trim removed 2 bases at V and 5 bases at J, leaving 5 bases unmatched. As DNA, the CDR3 is TGCAGTGCTAGAACCGGGACAGGGGGGAACAATGAGCAGTTCTTC. Encoded protein: CSARTGTGGNNEQFF.

The rearrangement uses TRBV4-1 and TRBJ1-2; 10 bases match TRBD1. V dropped 4 bases and J dropped 0; count of bases not matched to a gene: 5. The germline gives CDR1 MGHRA, CDR2 YSYEKL. CDR3 length: 16 amino acids. The CDR3 reads CASSPGQGPPNYGYTF. CDR3 nucleotides: TGCGCCAGCAGCCCGGGACAGGGGCCCCCTAACTATGGCTACACCTTC.

The rearrangement joins TRBV5-1 to TRBJ1-1; D might be TRBD1 (6 bases). CDR3 size: 14 residues. Germline CDR1 reads SGHRS; CDR2 reads YFSETQ. V lost 3 bases to trimming and J lost 1 base, with 10 bases between them. CDR3 protein: CASSSVQGNTEAFF. In nucleotides, the CDR3 is TGCGCCAGCAGCTCAGTACAGGGGAACACTGAAGCTTTCTTT.

The V gene is TRBV28, the J gene TRBJ2-1, with 11 bases identical to TRBD1. The CDR3 runs to 19 residues. The ends lost 4 bases at V and 7 bases at J; junction bases unmatched: 18. Germline loops: CDR1 MDHEN, CDR2 SYDVKM. CDR3 region: CASSSIPGTGGGLTNEQFF. CDR3 DNA: TGTGCCAGCAGTTCCATACCCGGGACAGGGGGTGGCCTTACTAATGAGCAGTTCTTC.

This clonotype turned up a few times. The genes are TRBV5-1 and TRBJ1-1; TRBD1 aligns across 7 bases. Looked up from germline, CDR1 is SGHRS and CDR2 is YFSETQ. The CDR3 length is 16 residues. V trimming: 3 bases; J trimming: 1 base; junction bases outside the gene matches: 9. In DNA, the CDR3 is TGCGCCAGCAGCTCCCGCCCGGACAGGAGGAACACTGAAGCTTTCTTT. Protein: CASSSRPDRRNTEAFF.

Only a few counts were recorded for this clonotype. This sequence joins TRBV9 and TRBJ1-3, with D perhaps TRBD1 (6 bases). CDR1 and CDR2 (germline): SGDLS, YYNGEE. The CDR3 loop spans 17 amino acids. V shed 3 bases and J shed 0 bases, with 16 bases lying between them. The CDR3 coding sequence is TGTGCCAGCAGCGCACAGGGCCGGGGGATCTCTGGAAACACCATATATTTT. It is translated as CASSAQGRGISGNTIYF.

This clonotype turned up a few times. The rearrangement links TRBV7-9 to TRBJ1-1, with 7 nucleotides matching TRBD1. This CDR3 spans 16 amino acids. V was pared by 5 bases and J by 0 bases, with 9 bases of the junction left unmatched. The germline CDR1 and CDR2 sequences are SEHNR and FQNEAQ (reference sequence). The CDR3 DNA sequence: TGTGCCAGCAGCCCACAGGGGAGTATCATGAACACTGAAGCTTTCTTT. Its translation is CASSPQGSIMNTEAFF.

This clonotype was detected only once. Germline is not matched at one junction end, which may reflect a read error. The chain employs TRBV20-1 and TRBJ2-7, with 14 bases that match TRBD2. The CDR3 is 16 residues long. The germline V gene encodes CDR1 DFQATT and CDR2 SNEGSKA (reference sequence). The DNA for the CDR3 is TGCTGTGCAAGACTAGCGGGGGGGCCATTTTCTTACGAGCAGTACTTC. Residues: CCARLAGGPFSYEQYF.

As DNA, the CDR3 is TGTGCCAGCAGTTTGGGAGCACTTGAAGCTTTCTTT. It encodes CASSLGALEAFF. The genes are TRBV7-2 and TRBJ1-1; D is uncertain. Per the germline V gene, CDR1 is SGHTA and CDR2 is FQGNSA. The V end lost 6 bases, the J end lost 7 bases, and 12 bases lay between the germline ends. This CDR3 region has 12 residues.

In its sample, this clonotype was seen a few times. This sequence joins TRBV6-1 and TRBJ1-2; maybe TRBD1 (6 bases). Germline V lookup: CDR1 MNHNS, CDR2 SASEGT. V gave up 11 bases and J gave up 8 bases, with 21 bases separating them. The CDR3 sequence is 13 residues long. CDR3 residues: CASRGRGRGGYTF. CDR3 in DNA: TGTGCCTCCAGGGGCCGGGGACGCGGCGGCTACACCTTC.

This clonotype was counted ten times or more. Compared with germline, one end of the junction differs, possibly owing to a read error. CDR3 amino acids: CASSLAGGGQETQYF. In DNA form, the CDR3 reads TGTGCCAGCAGCTTAGCGGGGGGCGGTCAAGAGACCCAGTACTTC. The chain is built from TRBV5-1 and TRBJ2-5; 10 nucleotides match TRBD2. Germline CDR1 is SGHRS and CDR2 is YFSETQ. This CDR3 spans 15 amino acids.

The chain joins TRBV20-1 to TRBJ2-7; TRBD1 might be the D (5 bases). The V and J ends lost 7 bases and 4 bases respectively, with 14 bases between them. Germline CDR1 reads DFQATT; CDR2 reads SNEGSKA (reference sequence). The CDR3 contains 12 residues. CDR3 nucleotide sequence: TGCAGTGGAGCAAAGGGGCCTTACGAGCAGTACTTC. It translates to CSGAKGPYEQYF.